Following are 5 T cell receptor beta chains from one sample sequenced in a study of T cells in Graves' hyperthyroidism and ophthalmopathy. Authors of the study amplified TCR beta CDR3 regions from RNA transcripts. The primer set for the first-round RT-PCR of the TCR CDR3 was HTBI. TCRdb used MiXCR to reprocess the multiplex PCR reads, holding one entry per CDR3 protein. The sample has around 760,000 distinct CDR3 sequences, approximately 36% seen once. The specimen was blood. These receptors all come from a woman aged 40 to 50 with Graves' hyperthyroidism.

This clonotype was recorded many times. The chain links TRBV19 to TRBJ1-1; no firm D call. Germline CDR1 and CDR2: LNHDA and SQIVND (reference sequence). The CDR3 is 11 amino acids. The V end was cut by 8 bases, the J end by 5 bases, with 9 bases between. CDR3 in amino acids: CASEDWTEAFF. The CDR3 bases are TGTGCCAGTGAGGACTGGACTGAAGCTTTCTTT.

The chain recombines TRBV6-6 with TRBJ2-7, with no clear D. V lost 8 bases and J 1 base, leaving 18 bases between the germline ends. Per germline, CDR1 MNHNY and CDR2 SVGAGI (reference sequence). This CDR3 region has 15 residues. CDR3 protein: CASGRRAANSYEQYF. CDR3 DNA sequence: TGTGCCAGCGGGCGACGGGCAGCAAATTCCTACGAGCAGTACTTC.

The V call is TRBV19, the J call TRBJ1-2; TRBD1 matches 12 bases. Germline loops: CDR1 LNHDA, CDR2 SQIVND (reference sequence). Germline trimming cut 5 bases from V and 5 bases from J; bases unmatched to any gene: 9. The CDR3 is 16 amino acids. The CDR3 protein is CASSFASGQGAYGYTF. The CDR3 coding sequence is TGTGCCAGTAGTTTCGCCTCGGGACAGGGGGCTTATGGCTACACCTTC.

The V and J genes are TRBV29-1 and TRBJ2-7, with D possibly matching TRBD1 (7 bases). The CDR3 consists of 11 residues. V lost 7 bases to trimming and J lost 9 bases, with 16 bases between them. From germline, CDR1 is SQVTM and CDR2 ANQGSEA. The chain's CDR3 is CSAVQGGRQYF. The CDR3 nucleotides are TGCAGCGCTGTGCAGGGGGGAAGGCAGTACTTC.

The V gene is TRBV11-2, the J gene TRBJ1-6, with 8 nucleotides matching TRBD1. The CDR3 covers 14 residues. Germline V gene sequence: CDR1 SGHAT, CDR2 FQNNGV. With V trimmed by 6 bases and J by 10 bases, 8 bases remained unmatched. The DNA of the CDR3 is TGTGCCAGCAGTCGACAGGGGTTTGCATCACCCCTCCACTTT. Its protein is CASSRQGFASPLHF.